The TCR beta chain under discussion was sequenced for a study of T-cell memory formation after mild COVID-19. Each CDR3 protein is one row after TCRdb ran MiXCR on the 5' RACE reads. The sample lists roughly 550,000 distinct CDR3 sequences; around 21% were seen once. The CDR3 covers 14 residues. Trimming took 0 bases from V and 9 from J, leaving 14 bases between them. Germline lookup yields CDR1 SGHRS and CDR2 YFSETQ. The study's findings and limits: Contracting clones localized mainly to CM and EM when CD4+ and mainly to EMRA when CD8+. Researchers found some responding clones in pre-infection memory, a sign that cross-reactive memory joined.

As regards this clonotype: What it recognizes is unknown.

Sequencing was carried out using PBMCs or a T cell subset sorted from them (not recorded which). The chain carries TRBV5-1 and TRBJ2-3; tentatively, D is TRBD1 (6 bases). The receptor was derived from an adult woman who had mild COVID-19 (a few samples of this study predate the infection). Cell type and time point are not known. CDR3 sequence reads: CASSLEQGLYTQYF. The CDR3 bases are TGCGCCAGCAGCTTGGAACAGGGTTTGTACACGCAGTATTTT.